These 23 T cell receptor beta chains share one sample of origin, sequenced in a study of blood T cells in healthy people across ages. A second roughly 6 to 11 cycle PCR used barcoded and J-beta primers. MiXCR was run by TCRdb on the 5' RACE reads, yielding one entry per CDR3 protein. This sample has 1.5 million to 2 million distinct CDR3 sequences, with roughly two fifths found just once. The sequenced sample was blood. The source of these receptors is a human donor in good health.

The chain couples TRBV20-1 to TRBJ2-7; D unclear. Between the trimmed V and J ends, which lost 4 bases and 2 bases, there was a span of 9 bases. The length of the CDR3 is 12 residues. Germline loops: CDR1 DFQATT, CDR2 SNEGSKA (reference sequence). CDR3 sequence reads: CSATPRTYEQYF. In nucleotides, the CDR3 is TGCAGTGCTACCCCACGAACCTACGAGCAGTACTTC.

This clonotype turned up a few times. The rearrangement links TRBV20-1 to TRBJ2-1; D may be TRBD2 (5 bases). CDR1 DFQATT and CDR2 SNEGSKA come from the germline V gene (reference sequence). The CDR3 covers 14 residues. The V end lost 4 bases, the J end lost 4 bases, and 14 bases lay between the germline ends. The CDR3 nucleotides are TGCAGTGCTACCCACTCCGGGAAGTACAATGAGCAGTTCTTC. Translating it yields CSATHSGKYNEQFF.

This clonotype was counted a few times. The chain carries TRBV12-3 or TRBV12-4 and TRBJ2-3; no firm D call. With 5 bases removed from V and 0 bases from J, the gap between germline ends came to 9 bases. The CDR3 covers 14 residues. For the CDR3, the DNA is TGTGCCAGCAGTCAGGCTCCTAGCACAGATACGCAGTATTTT. Residues: CASSQAPSTDTQYF.

This chain joins TRBV7-2 and TRBJ2-3; possibly TRBD1 or TRBD2 for D (5 bases each). The germline V gene encodes CDR1 SGHTA and CDR2 FQGNSA. V lost 5 bases and J lost 6, with 12 bases in between. This CDR3 comprises 13 residues. The CDR3 bases are TGTGCCAGCAGCCCCCACTGGGGGGATACGCAGTATTTT. This codes for CASSPHWGDTQYF.

This clonotype has just a few counts. The chain joins TRBV6-6 to TRBJ2-3; 7 bases fit TRBD2. The V gene's germline CDR1 is MNHNY and CDR2 SVGAGI (reference sequence). J gave up 2 bases and V 5 bases, and 13 bases lay outside the gene matches. The CDR3 is 17 amino acids. The CDR3 nucleotides are TGTGCCAGCAGTACTCGTTCGGCGGGGGTATACACAGATACGCAGTATTTT. Its translation: CASSTRSAGVYTDTQYF.

This clonotype appeared a few times. The gene calls are TRBV28 and TRBJ2-5, with 11 bases lining up with TRBD1. The DNA end is a closer match to TRBJ2-7, so the J assignment may be wrong. The CDR3 is 13 amino acids. Looked up from germline, CDR1 is MDHEN and CDR2 is SYDVKM. CDR3 protein: CASGTGGYREQYF. The CDR3 bases are TGTGCCAGCGGGACAGGGGGATATCGCGAGCAGTACTTC.

The V call is TRBV28, the J call TRBJ1-4, with D unresolved. The CDR3 totals 13 residues. Germline V gene data show CDR1 as MDHEN and CDR2 as SYDVKM. V was shortened by 6 bases and J by 0 bases, with 5 bases between the two germline ends. CDR3 amino acids: CASRMATNEKLFF. The CDR3 DNA reads as TGTGCCAGCAGGATGGCAACTAATGAAAAACTGTTTTTT.

Ten or more counts support this clonotype. The chain employs TRBV29-1 and TRBJ2-1; D perhaps matches TRBD1 (5 bases). Trimming took 6 bases from V and 7 from J, leaving 16 bases between them. CDR1 and CDR2 (germline): SQVTM, ANQGSEA. The CDR3 covers 13 residues. The CDR3 protein is CSVLQAVGNEQFF. DNA for the CDR3: TGCAGCGTGTTACAGGCGGTAGGGAATGAGCAGTTCTTC.

This clonotype was seen more than once but under ten times. The chain links TRBV6-5 to TRBJ2-1, with a tentative D call TRBD2 (7 bases). V lost 2 bases to trimming and J lost 4 bases, with 15 bases between them. Germline V gene data show CDR1 as MNHEY and CDR2 as SVGAGI. The CDR3 runs 16 residues. The CDR3 region is CASSYAAGAPYNEQFF. The CDR3 DNA reads TGTGCCAGCAGTTACGCGGCGGGGGCCCCGTACAATGAGCAGTTCTTC.

This clonotype was seen only a few times. The chain combines TRBV12-3 or TRBV12-4 with TRBJ1-2, with TRBD1 identical over 9 bases. Unmatched junction bases numbered 6, after V lost 6 bases and J lost 1 base. The CDR3 has 15 residues. CDR3 in DNA: TGTGCCAGCAGCCCAACAGGGGGCCTTAACTATGGCTACACCTTC. Protein sequence: CASSPTGGLNYGYTF.

This clonotype was seen only a few times. The V call is TRBV27, the J call TRBJ2-5; perhaps D is TRBD1 or TRBD2 (5 bases each). Deletions cut 10 bases from V and 5 bases from J, with 8 bases between. This CDR3 region has 10 residues. Germline V lookup: CDR1 MNHEY, CDR2 SMNVEV (reference sequence). Here the CDR3 reads CAIGAETQYF. CDR3 DNA sequence: TGTGCCATCGGGGCGGAGACCCAGTACTTC.

The rearrangement links TRBV29-1 to TRBJ1-1; possibly TRBD1 for D (5 bases). Germline values: CDR1 SQVTM, CDR2 ANQGSEA. This CDR3 comprises 14 residues. The germline V and J ends were trimmed by 6 bases and 5 bases, with 19 bases remaining between them. Here the CDR3 reads CSVVGQGTRTEAFF. The CDR3 nucleotides read TGCAGCGTCGTTGGGCAGGGCACGAGGACTGAAGCTTTCTTT.

About this clonotype: The junction departs from germline at one end; a sequencing error may be responsible. The DNA of the CDR3 is TGTACCACCAGTGACTGGGACAGGGGAGGGTACAATGAGCAGTTCTTC. It specifies CTTSDWDRGGYNEQFF. This chain connects TRBV24-1 to TRBJ2-1, with 10 bases that match TRBD1. This CDR3 spans 16 amino acids. Germline values: CDR1 KGHDR, CDR2 SFDVKD.

This clonotype was recorded a few times. The chain couples TRBV3-1 to TRBJ2-1, with 11 bases aligning to TRBD1. The germline CDR1 and CDR2 sequences are LGHDT and YNNKEL (reference sequence). Losses at the gene ends were 0 bases for V and 13 bases for J; bases not matched to a gene: 5. The CDR3 loop spans 14 amino acids. In DNA, the CDR3 is TGTGCCAGCAGCCAAGATAGGGACAGGGGGTTTCAGTTCTTC. Amino acid sequence: CASSQDRDRGFQFF.

The chain uses TRBV9 and TRBJ1-2; a possible D gene is TRBD1 (6 bases). This CDR3 spans 15 amino acids. Germline lookup yields CDR1 SGDLS and CDR2 YYNGEE. Trimming took 0 bases from V and 6 from J, leaving 15 bases between them. CDR3 protein: CASSVVGVAGDGYTF. DNA of the CDR3: TGTGCCAGCAGCGTAGTGGGTGTGGCAGGGGATGGCTACACCTTC.

This clonotype came up a few times. This chain joins TRBV29-1 and TRBJ2-1, with 7 nucleotides matching TRBD2. J gave up 9 bases and V 7 bases, and 12 bases lay outside the gene matches. Germline V gene sequence: CDR1 SQVTM, CDR2 ANQGSEA. The CDR3 is made up of 13 amino acids. Written as DNA, the CDR3 is TGCAGCGGATCCGGGAGGATACTCGGTGAGCAGTTCTTC. Protein: CSGSGRILGEQFF.

V usage is TRBV6-1 and J usage is TRBJ1-2; 7 bases match TRBD1. The germline V gene encodes CDR1 MNHNS and CDR2 SASEGT. Trimming removed 11 bases from V and 0 bases from J; junction bases left unmatched: 15. The CDR3 is made up of 16 amino acids. This CDR3 is CAGTKGRGQSNYGYTF. CDR3 bases: TGTGCCGGAACTAAGGGGAGGGGACAGTCTAACTATGGCTACACCTTC.

This clonotype is a singleton in its sample. V is TRBV9 and J is TRBJ1-1; a weak D match, TRBD1 (6 bases). The V end lost 3 bases, the J end lost 1 base, and 10 bases lay between the germline ends. This CDR3 is built from 14 residues. Germline V gives CDR1 SGDLS, CDR2 YYNGEE. The CDR3 sequence is CASSGRGPNTEAFF. DNA for the CDR3: TGTGCCAGCAGCGGTCGGGGGCCGAACACTGAAGCTTTCTTT.

The chain carries TRBV6-2 or TRBV6-3 and TRBJ1-1; D gene ambiguous. The CDR3 spans 12 residues. V lost 7 bases and J lost 8, with 14 bases in between. Germline values: CDR1 MNHEY, CDR2 SVGEGT. The CDR3: CASTKGYMEAFF. The CDR3 nucleotides are TGTGCCAGCACCAAGGGATATATGGAAGCTTTCTTT.

This clonotype showed up just a few times. The V and J genes are TRBV7-6 and TRBJ2-4; 8 bases line up with TRBD1. Germline CDR1 reads SGHVS; CDR2 reads FNYEAQ. The CDR3 length is 17 residues. J gave up 0 bases and V 1 base, and 5 bases lay outside the gene matches. In DNA, the CDR3 is TGTGCCAGCAGCTTAGGAACCGGGACAGGAGCCAAAAACATTCAGTACTTC. As protein: CASSLGTGTGAKNIQYF.

Points on this clonotype: The junction does not match germline at one end; this may be a read error. The rearrangement uses TRBV7-2 and TRBJ1-1; D gene unclear. Germline V gene sequence: CDR1 SGHTA, CDR2 FQGNSA. The CDR3 spans 12 residues. Here the CDR3 reads CTSSLGHTEAFF. The CDR3 DNA follows: TGTACCAGCAGCTTAGGGCACACCGAAGCTTTCTTT.

This clonotype has more than one count but fewer than ten. This rearrangement joins TRBV20-1 to TRBJ2-5, with D perhaps matching TRBD1 or TRBD2 (5 bases each). Near its end, the DNA agrees better with TRBJ2-7, so the J call may be wrong. Germline V gives CDR1 DFQATT, CDR2 SNEGSKA (reference sequence). This CDR3 region has 13 residues. CDR3 region: CSASRDPHYEQYF. In nucleotides, the CDR3 is TGCAGTGCCAGCCGGGACCCACACTACGAGCAGTACTTC.

The V gene is TRBV20-1, the J gene TRBJ1-1; no firm D call. Germline CDR1 reads DFQATT; CDR2 reads SNEGSKA (reference sequence). Trimming pared 6 bases from V and 1 base from J, leaving 12 bases between. This CDR3 has 13 amino acids. CDR3 protein: CSAPQEWNTEAFF. In nucleotides, the CDR3 is TGCAGTGCCCCCCAAGAGTGGAACACTGAAGCTTTCTTT.